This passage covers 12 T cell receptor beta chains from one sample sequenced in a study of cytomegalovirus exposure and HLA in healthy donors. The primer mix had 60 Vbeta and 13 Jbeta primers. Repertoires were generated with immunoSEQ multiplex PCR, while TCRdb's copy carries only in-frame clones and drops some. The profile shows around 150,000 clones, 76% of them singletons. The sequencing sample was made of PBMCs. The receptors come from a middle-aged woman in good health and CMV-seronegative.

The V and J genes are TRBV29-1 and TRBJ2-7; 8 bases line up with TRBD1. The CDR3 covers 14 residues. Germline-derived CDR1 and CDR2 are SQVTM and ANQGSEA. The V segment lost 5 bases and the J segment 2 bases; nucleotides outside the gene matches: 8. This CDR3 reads CSVLGTGGTYEQYF. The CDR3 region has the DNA TGCAGCGTTCTAGGTACAGGGGGTACCTACGAGCAGTACTTC.

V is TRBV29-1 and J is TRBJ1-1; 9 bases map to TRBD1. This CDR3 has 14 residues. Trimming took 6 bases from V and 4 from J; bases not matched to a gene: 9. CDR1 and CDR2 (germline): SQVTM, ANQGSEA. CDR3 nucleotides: TGCAGCGTGGAGATCGGACAGGGGCCCACTGAAGCTTTCTTT. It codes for CSVEIGQGPTEAFF.

CDR3 bases: TGTGCCAGCAGTTTAGGGGGGGCCTCTGAAGCTTTCTTT. Translated: CASSLGGASEAFF. The J gene is TRBJ1-1, the V gene TRBV27; D perhaps matches TRBD1 (6 bases). Germline V gene lookup returns CDR1 MNHEY and CDR2 SMNVEV (reference sequence). Trimming cost V 2 bases and J 6 bases, with 10 bases left between them. This CDR3 is built from 13 residues.

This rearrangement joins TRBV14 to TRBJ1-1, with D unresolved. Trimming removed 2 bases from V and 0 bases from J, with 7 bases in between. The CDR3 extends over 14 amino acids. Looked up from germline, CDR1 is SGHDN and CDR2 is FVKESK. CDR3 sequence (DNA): TGTGCCAGCAGCCAACTCAGATTGAACACTGAAGCTTTCTTT. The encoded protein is CASSQLRLNTEAFF.

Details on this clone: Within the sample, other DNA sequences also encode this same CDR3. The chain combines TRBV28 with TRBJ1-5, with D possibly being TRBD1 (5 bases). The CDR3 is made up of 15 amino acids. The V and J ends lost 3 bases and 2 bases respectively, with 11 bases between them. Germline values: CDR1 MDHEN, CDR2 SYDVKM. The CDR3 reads CASSFSGRGNQPQHF. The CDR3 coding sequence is TGTGCCAGCAGTTTTTCTGGCAGGGGCAATCAGCCCCAGCATTTT. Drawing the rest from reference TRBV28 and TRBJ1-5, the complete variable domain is DVKVTQSSRYLVKRTGEKVFLECVQDMDHENMFWYRQDPGLGLRLIYFSYDVKMKEKGDIPEGYSVSREKKERFSLILESASTNQTSMYLCASSFSGRGNQPQHFGDGTRLSIL.

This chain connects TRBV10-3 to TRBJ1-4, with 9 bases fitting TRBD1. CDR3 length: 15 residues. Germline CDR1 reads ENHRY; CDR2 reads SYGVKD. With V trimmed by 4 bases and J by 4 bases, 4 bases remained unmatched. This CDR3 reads CAISASTGGNEKLFF. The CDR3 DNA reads TGTGCCATCAGTGCCTCGACAGGGGGTAATGAAAAACTGTTTTTT.

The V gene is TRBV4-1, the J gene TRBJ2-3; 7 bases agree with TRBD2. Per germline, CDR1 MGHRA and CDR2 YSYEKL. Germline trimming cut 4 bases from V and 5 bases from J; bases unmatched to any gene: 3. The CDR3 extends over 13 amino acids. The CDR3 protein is CASSLAGEDTQYF. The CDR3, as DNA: TGCGCCAGCAGCCTCGCGGGGGAAGATACGCAGTATTTT.

DNA for the CDR3: TGTGCCAGCAGCGTAATAGAGGTGGGTGAGCAGTTCTTC. Its protein is CASSVIEVGEQFF. The V call is TRBV9, the J call TRBJ2-1, with D unclear. This CDR3 is 13 amino acids long. The germline gives CDR1 SGDLS, CDR2 YYNGEE. Deletions cut 1 base from V and 9 bases from J, with 11 bases between.

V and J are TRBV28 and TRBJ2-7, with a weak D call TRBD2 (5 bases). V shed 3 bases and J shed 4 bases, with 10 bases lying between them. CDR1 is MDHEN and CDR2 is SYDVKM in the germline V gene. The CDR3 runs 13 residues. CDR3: CASSLAGRYEQYF. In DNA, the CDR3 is TGTGCCAGCAGTTTGGCGGGCCGGTACGAGCAGTACTTC.

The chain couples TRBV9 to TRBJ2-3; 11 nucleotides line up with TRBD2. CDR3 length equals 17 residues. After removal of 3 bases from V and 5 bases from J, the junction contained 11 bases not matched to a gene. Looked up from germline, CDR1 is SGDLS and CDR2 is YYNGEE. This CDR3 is CASSGSPTSGAVDTQYF. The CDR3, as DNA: TGTGCCAGCAGCGGCTCCCCGACTAGCGGGGCGGTAGATACGCAGTATTTT. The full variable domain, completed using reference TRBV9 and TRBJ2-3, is DSGVTQTPKHLITATGQRVTLRCSPRSGDLSVYWYQQSLDQGLQFLIQYYNGEERAKGNILERFSAQQFPDLHSELNLSSLELGDSALYFCASSGSPTSGAVDTQYFGPGTRLTVL.

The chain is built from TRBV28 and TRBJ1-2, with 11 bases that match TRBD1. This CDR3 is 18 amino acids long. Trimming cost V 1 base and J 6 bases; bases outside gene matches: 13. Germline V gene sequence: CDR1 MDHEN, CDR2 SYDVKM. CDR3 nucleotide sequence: TGTGCCAGCAGTTTATATAGGACAGGGGGCGCAAGTGTCGATGGCTACACCTTC. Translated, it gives CASSLYRTGGASVDGYTF.

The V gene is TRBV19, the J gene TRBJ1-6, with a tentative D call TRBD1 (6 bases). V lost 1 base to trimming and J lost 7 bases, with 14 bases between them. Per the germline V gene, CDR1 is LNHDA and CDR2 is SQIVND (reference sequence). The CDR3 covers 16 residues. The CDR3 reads CASSIVWAQGNSPLHF. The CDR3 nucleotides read TGTGCCAGTAGTATAGTTTGGGCCCAGGGGAATTCACCCCTCCACTTT.